Shown below are 32 T cell receptor beta chains from a single sample sequenced in a study of Ad26.COV2.S vaccination and SARS-CoV-2 variants. Treatment in this sample: around 19 received Ad26.COV2.S at low or high dose, single or two shots; about 5 received placebo; per-sample allocation not given. Vaccine and placebo recipients were sampled on day 63 after the first injection. Using immunoSEQ multiplex PCR, the repertoire was profiled, and TCRdb retains in-frame clones only, with some absent. Of approximately 420,000 clones in the sample, more than 75% are singletons; the top ten hold approximately 4%. The sample here was peripheral blood, taken in a trial of Ad26.COV2.S vaccine versus placebo. The receptor source for this set is a person between 18 and 65 years old who received the Ad26.COV2.S COVID-19 vaccine or a placebo.

The chain has TRBV6-4 and TRBJ2-6, with no clear D. The germline V gene encodes CDR1 MRHNA and CDR2 SNTAGT. CDR3 length equals 15 residues. V dropped 5 bases and J dropped 0 bases, with 8 bases sitting between them. CDR3 sequence reads: CASSPATSGANVLTF. Written as DNA, the CDR3 is TGTGCCAGCAGTCCTGCCACCTCTGGGGCCAACGTCCTGACTTTC.

The chain links TRBV28 to TRBJ1-5; D may be TRBD1 (5 bases). The germline V gene encodes CDR1 MDHEN and CDR2 SYDVKM. The CDR3 is 16 amino acids. Trimming pared 3 bases from V and 7 bases from J, leaving 19 bases between. CDR3 in amino acids: CASSFSGGGLWQPQHF. CDR3 nucleotides: TGTGCCAGCAGTTTCAGCGGCGGGGGGTTGTGGCAGCCCCAGCATTTT.

CDR3 DNA: TGTGCCAGCTCACCGGACAGGGGGCCCTCCTACGAGCAGTACTTC. It codes for CASSPDRGPSYEQYF. This sequence joins TRBV18 and TRBJ2-7; 11 bases line up with TRBD1. The germline CDR1 and CDR2 sequences are KGHSH and LQKENI. The ends lost 3 bases at V and 0 bases at J; junction bases unmatched: 1. This CDR3 spans 15 amino acids.

The rearrangement joins TRBV5-1 to TRBJ2-7, with 8 positions matching TRBD1. The CDR3 covers 14 residues. From germline, CDR1 is SGHRS and CDR2 YFSETQ. Losses at the gene ends were 2 bases for V and 4 bases for J; bases not matched to a gene: 5. The CDR3 reads CASSFGQGTYEQYF. CDR3 sequence (DNA): TGCGCCAGCAGCTTCGGACAGGGTACGTACGAGCAGTACTTC.

V is TRBV7-9 and J is TRBJ2-7, with 7 bases matching TRBD1. This CDR3 region has 14 residues. Germline assignment: CDR1 SEHNR and CDR2 FQNEAQ (reference sequence). Trimming cost V 4 bases and J 0 bases; bases outside gene matches: 3. The CDR3 DNA reads TGTGCCAGCAGCTACGGGACAGCCTCCTACGAGCAGTACTTC. Protein sequence: CASSYGTASYEQYF.

Written as DNA, the CDR3 is TGCAGCGTTGCTGGAGGGCGGGAACTTATGAACACTGAAGCTTTCTTT. It specifies CSVAGGRELMNTEAFF. This chain uses TRBV29-1 with TRBJ1-1; D gene uncertain. Deletions cut 4 bases from V and 0 bases from J, with 18 bases between. CDR1 is SQVTM, CDR2 ANQGSEA, per germline. This CDR3 has 16 residues. Full variable domain (outside the CDR3, taken from reference TRBV29-1 and TRBJ1-1): SAVISQKPSRDICQRGTSLTIQCQVDSQVTMMFWYRQQPGQSLTLIATANQGSEATYESGFVIDKFPISRPNLTFSTLTVSNMSPEDSSIYLCSVAGGRELMNTEAFFGQGTRLTVV.

The chain combines TRBV5-1 with TRBJ2-5; the D is unclear. Germline CDR1 and CDR2: SGHRS and YFSETQ. This CDR3 contains 15 residues. The V end lost 1 base, the J end lost 1 base, and 11 bases lay between the germline ends. The CDR3 nucleotides read TGCGCCAGCAGCTTGAACGGATACTTCCAAGAGACCCAGTACTTC. Translating gives CASSLNGYFQETQYF.

The genes are TRBV30 and TRBJ2-5; no firm D call. CDR3 length equals 14 residues. CDR1 GTSNPN and CDR2 SVGIG come from the germline V gene (reference sequence). The V gene lost 1 base and the J gene lost 2 bases, with 11 bases spanning the gap. The CDR3 DNA reads as TGTGCCTGGAGTGCGGACCGGAGACAAGAGACCCAGTACTTC. The encoded protein is CAWSADRRQETQYF.

The CDR3 DNA follows: TGTGCCTGGAGTGCGGATACGCAGTATTTT. Protein sequence: CAWSADTQYF. The chain has TRBV30 and TRBJ2-3; D remains ambiguous. The CDR3 runs 10 residues. Germline V CDR1 and CDR2: GTSNPN, SVGIG (reference sequence). Trimming shortened V by 1 base and J by 6 bases, and 2 bases separated the two germline ends.

V and J are TRBV9 and TRBJ2-2; 11 bases agree with TRBD2. The CDR3 consists of 17 residues. The V segment lost 4 bases and the J segment 3 bases; nucleotides outside the gene matches: 8. Germline CDR1 is SGDLS and CDR2 is YYNGEE. CDR3 in amino acids: CASSYATSGAYTGELFF. The DNA of the CDR3 is TGTGCCAGCAGCTACGCGACTAGCGGGGCATACACCGGGGAGCTGTTTTTT.

This chain connects TRBV12-3 or TRBV12-4 to TRBJ1-6; D not certain. The CDR3 contains 13 residues. Between the trimmed V and J ends, which lost 4 bases and 9 bases, there was a span of 10 bases. The CDR3 nucleotides read TGTGCCAGCAGTTCCACGGGCGGTTCACCCCTCCACTTT. The encoded protein is CASSSTGGSPLHF.

The J gene is TRBJ2-4, the V gene TRBV10-1; D possibly uses TRBD1 or TRBD2 (6 bases each). In germline, CDR1 is WNHNN, CDR2 SYGVQD (reference sequence). The CDR3 sequence is 14 residues long. Trimming stripped 3 bases from V and 8 bases from J, with 14 bases between. The CDR3 reads CASSEGGPGDIQYF. CDR3 bases: TGCGCCAGCAGTGAAGGGGGGCCAGGGGACATTCAGTACTTC.

The chain uses TRBV4-2 and TRBJ2-1, with D perhaps matching TRBD2 (5 bases). The V gene's germline CDR1 is LGHNA and CDR2 YNFKEQ. The V and J ends lost 0 bases and 5 bases respectively, with 14 bases between them. This CDR3 comprises 16 residues. CDR3 region: CASSQDPSLLHNEQFF. DNA for the CDR3: TGTGCCAGCAGCCAAGACCCTAGCCTACTTCACAATGAGCAGTTCTTC.

The chain couples TRBV18 to TRBJ1-5; a possible D gene is TRBD1 (5 bases). CDR1 and CDR2 from the germline V gene are KGHSH and LQKENI. Trimming shortened V by 5 bases and J by 2 bases, and 10 bases separated the two germline ends. The CDR3 spans 14 residues. The CDR3 DNA sequence: TGTGCCAGCTCATATGGGGACGGCAATCAGCCCCAGCATTTT. Translation: CASSYGDGNQPQHF. The variable domain in full, with the rest retrieved from reference TRBV18 and TRBJ1-5, is NAGVMQNPRHLVRRRGQEARLRCSPMKGHSHVYWYRQLPEEGLKFMVYLQKENIIDESGMPKERFSAEFPKEGPSILRIQQVVRGDSAAYFCASSYGDGNQPQHFGDGTRLSIL.

V usage is TRBV7-9 and J usage is TRBJ2-3, with D possibly matching TRBD2 (5 bases). Trimming cost V 0 bases and J 1 base, with 14 bases left between them. Germline CDR1 is SEHNR and CDR2 is FQNEAQ (reference sequence). The CDR3 runs 17 residues. CDR3: CASSLAVGLLGTDTQYF. DNA of the CDR3: TGTGCCAGCAGCTTAGCGGTTGGACTCCTTGGCACAGATACGCAGTATTTT.

The chain couples TRBV6-5 to TRBJ2-1; 12 nucleotides align to TRBD2. Trimming at V came to 7 bases and at J to 7 bases, leaving 8 bases not matched to a gene. This CDR3 spans 15 amino acids. The germline V gene has CDR1 MNHEY and CDR2 SVGAGI. CDR3 sequence: CASTPLAGGRNEQFF. The DNA of the CDR3 is TGTGCCAGCACTCCCCTAGCGGGGGGGCGGAATGAGCAGTTCTTC.

In the case of this clone: At one of its ends the junction is not consistent with the germline gene, which may arise from a read error. The V and J genes are TRBV27 and TRBJ2-1, with D uncertain. Germline V CDR1 and CDR2: MNHEY, SMNVEV (reference sequence). The CDR3 has 11 amino acids. The CDR3 loop reads CASRSFNEQFF. The CDR3 DNA follows: TGTGCCAGCAGATCCTTCAATGAGCAGTTCTTC.

The chain joins TRBV7-2 to TRBJ1-1; maybe TRBD1 (5 bases). The germline V gene has CDR1 SGHTA and CDR2 FQGNSA. Trimming left V 0 bases short and J 8 bases short, with 13 bases between. CDR3 length: 14 amino acids. CDR3 protein: CASSLAGGNSEAFF. CDR3 nucleotide sequence: TGTGCCAGCAGCTTAGCCGGGGGGAACTCGGAAGCTTTCTTT.

The CDR3 DNA is TGTGCCAGCAGCTCTCTACGGGAGCAGTTCTTC. Protein product: CASSSLREQFF. V usage is TRBV7-9 and J usage is TRBJ2-1; D is unclear. The CDR3 has 11 amino acids. From germline, CDR1 is SEHNR and CDR2 FQNEAQ (reference sequence). The germline V and J ends were trimmed by 4 bases and 10 bases, with 8 bases remaining between them.

The J gene is TRBJ1-1, the V gene TRBV6-5; 7 bases match TRBD1. The V gene end was trimmed by 2 bases and the J gene end by 5 bases; junction bases not matched to a gene: 5. This CDR3 has 14 residues. Germline CDR1 and CDR2: MNHEY and SVGAGI. The CDR3 region has the DNA TGTGCCAGCAGTTACAGGGGGCGGGGGACTGAAGCTTTCTTT. Translation: CASSYRGRGTEAFF.

The chain carries TRBV4-2 and TRBJ2-5, with D tentatively TRBD2 (6 bases). Trimming shortened V by 5 bases and J by 5 bases, and 15 bases separated the two germline ends. The CDR3 consists of 14 residues. Germline V lookup: CDR1 LGHNA, CDR2 YNFKEQ. Here the CDR3 reads CASSTPTRPETQYF. CDR3 nucleotides: TGTGCCAGCAGCACACCGACTAGGCCCGAGACCCAGTACTTC.

CDR3 nucleotides: TGTGCCAGCAGTTTAGGACAGGGGACTGATGGCTACACCTTC. It yields the protein CASSLGQGTDGYTF. The gene calls are TRBV28 and TRBJ1-2; 9 bases map to TRBD1. V was clipped by 2 bases and J by 6 bases; unmatched bases: 4. From germline, CDR1 is MDHEN and CDR2 SYDVKM. This CDR3 has 14 amino acids.

This clone has a single count. This sequence joins TRBV5-4 and TRBJ2-1; either TRBD1 or TRBD2 may fit D (5 bases each). This CDR3 is built from 15 residues. Trimming took 1 base from V and 4 from J, leaving 12 bases between them. Per germline, CDR1 SGHNT and CDR2 YYREEE (reference sequence). The CDR3 spells CASSLTRWGYNEQFF. The DNA of the CDR3 is TGTGCCAGCAGCTTGACGAGGTGGGGGTACAATGAGCAGTTCTTC.

The chain has TRBV14 and TRBJ2-3; a weak D match, TRBD1 (5 bases). CDR1 and CDR2 from the germline V gene are SGHDN and FVKESK. The CDR3 sequence is 18 residues long. The V end lost 0 bases, the J end lost 2 bases, and 18 bases lay between the germline ends. CDR3 amino acids: CASSQDGRDVWYTDTQYF. The CDR3 DNA sequence: TGTGCCAGCAGCCAAGATGGCAGGGATGTCTGGTACACAGATACGCAGTATTTT.

The chain uses TRBV7-9 and TRBJ1-2; D call uncertain. The CDR3 runs 15 residues. V was pared by 5 bases and J by 5 bases, with 18 bases between. Germline values: CDR1 SEHNR, CDR2 FQNEAQ (reference sequence). In DNA, the CDR3 is TGTGCCAGCAGCCTAATGACTGGGGTATCGTATGGCTACACCTTC. This gives the protein CASSLMTGVSYGYTF. Full variable domain (outside the CDR3, taken from reference TRBV7-9 and TRBJ1-2): DTGVSQNPRHKITKRGQNVTFRCDPISEHNRLYWYRQTLGQGPEFLTYFQNEAQLEKSRLLSDRFSAERPKGSFSTLEIQRTEQGDSAMYLCASSLMTGVSYGYTFGSGTRLTVV.

The V call is TRBV7-8, the J call TRBJ2-3, with 10 bases identical to TRBD2. CDR3 length: 15 amino acids. The V and J ends lost 3 bases and 6 bases, in that order; junction bases with no gene match: 6. The V gene's germline CDR1 is SGHVS and CDR2 FQNEAQ. The CDR3 DNA follows: TGTGCCAGCAGCTTCCCACTAGCGGGGAAGGATACGCAGTATTTT. This codes for CASSFPLAGKDTQYF.

The V and J genes are TRBV5-4 and TRBJ2-3; D not resolved. The ends were cut back, 1 base at V and 4 bases at J, with 10 bases in the middle. Germline CDR1 and CDR2: SGHNT and YYREEE (reference sequence). The length of the CDR3 is 14 residues. CDR3 nucleotides: TGTGCCAGCAGCTTGCCCGTTCGGTCAGATACGCAGTATTTT. It translates to CASSLPVRSDTQYF.

The rearrangement uses TRBV5-1 and TRBJ2-7; 7 bases align to TRBD1. Trimming cost V 2 bases and J 5 bases; bases outside gene matches: 1. This CDR3 comprises 12 residues. From germline, CDR1 is SGHRS and CDR2 YFSETQ. The CDR3 loop is CASSLQGNEQYF. The CDR3 coding sequence is TGCGCCAGCAGCTTACAGGGGAACGAGCAGTACTTC.

This clone was seen a handful of times. The rearrangement joins TRBV2 to TRBJ2-7, with 8 bases that match TRBD1. This CDR3 has 15 amino acids. Trimming at V came to 6 bases and at J to 2 bases, leaving 9 bases not matched to a gene. The germline CDR1 and CDR2 sequences are SNHLY and FYNNEI. The CDR3 DNA reads as TGTGCCAGCAGGGGAGGAAGGACAGGGACCTACGAGCAGTACTTC. Its protein is CASRGGRTGTYEQYF.

In DNA form, the CDR3 reads TGTGCCAGCAGCTATACAGGGGTCGCCGGCTACACCTTC. Translating gives CASSYTGVAGYTF. V and J are TRBV5-4 and TRBJ1-2, with 7 bases lining up with TRBD1. Germline V gene lookup returns CDR1 SGHNT and CDR2 YYREEE (reference sequence). The CDR3 length is 13 residues. J was trimmed by 8 bases and V by 3 bases; bases with no gene match: 7. The full variable domain, completed using reference TRBV5-4 and TRBJ1-2, is ETGVTQSPTHLIKTRGQQVTLRCSSQSGHNTVSWYQQALGQGPQFIFQYYREEENGRGNFPPRFSGLQFPNYSSELNVNALELDDSALYLCASSYTGVAGYTFGSGTRLTVV.

The V and J genes are TRBV18 and TRBJ1-1; TRBD1 is a possible D gene (6 bases). The CDR3 contains 14 residues. The germline V gene encodes CDR1 KGHSH and CDR2 LQKENI. V lost 4 bases to trimming and J lost 1 base, with 10 bases between them. The CDR3 region is CASSRSQGNTEAFF. In DNA form, the CDR3 reads TGTGCCAGCTCACGGTCACAGGGGAACACTGAAGCTTTCTTT. Full variable domain (remainder filled in from reference TRBV18 and TRBJ1-1): NAGVMQNPRHLVRRRGQEARLRCSPMKGHSHVYWYRQLPEEGLKFMVYLQKENIIDESGMPKERFSAEFPKEGPSILRIQQVVRGDSAAYFCASSRSQGNTEAFFGQGTRLTVV.

The chain employs TRBV4-1 and TRBJ2-7; 14 bases agree with TRBD2. This CDR3 contains 17 residues. Trimming at V came to 4 bases and at J to 1 base, leaving 6 bases not matched to a gene. Per germline, CDR1 MGHRA and CDR2 YSYEKL. The CDR3, as DNA: TGCGCCAGCAGCCCGGGGACTAGCGGGAGCGCATCCTACGAGCAGTACTTC. Its translation: CASSPGTSGSASYEQYF.